This is a list of T cell receptor beta chains from one sample in a study of tumor-infiltrating lymphocytes in primary liver carcinoma. TCRdb reanalysed the multiplex PCR reads using MiXCR and keeps one entry per CDR3 protein. The sample shows roughly 80,000 distinct CDR3 sequences, 60% to 75% of them seen only once. Sequencing input: liver tumor tissue from sampling region 1. The origin of the receptors is a man in his forties or fifties with primary liver carcinoma and hepatitis B virus infection. Each CDR3 is given with its conserved first and last residue. A D gene is named only where the DNA matches it firmly. Clone size is given for some rows only: seen once, a few or many times, or a class if the clone is expanded.

clone_size	v_call	d_call	j_call	cdr3_nt	cdr3_aa
.	TRBV10-3	TRBD1	TRBJ1-1	TGTACCACTCAGACAGGGGCGGGCACTGAAGCTTTCTTT	CTTQTGAGTEAFF
.	TRBV12-3/TRBV12-4	.	TRBJ2-7	TGTGCCAGGACCCGACGAGAATATTACGAGCAGTACTTC	CARTRREYYEQYF
.	TRBV4-1	.	TRBJ2-6	TGCGCCAGCAGCCAAGATGGGTACTCTGGGGCCAAGGTCCTGAGTTTC	CASSQDGYSGAKVLSF
.	TRBV5-5	.	TRBJ2-3	TGTGCCAGCAAGCCGGCCCCCCTAGCGATTAGCACAGGTACGCAATATTTT	CASKPAPLAISTGTQYF
.	TRBV29-1	.	TRBJ2-3	TGCAACGTAGTCGGGGGTAGGGATACGCAGTATTTT	CNVVGGRDTQYF
.	TRBV30	.	TRBJ1-1	TGTGTCTGGAGTGTACGCTCTGGGACTGAAGCTTTCTTT	CVWSVRSGTEAFF
few	TRBV4-1	.	TRBJ2-3	TGCGTCAGCAGCCAAGGTCAGACCACGGATACGCAGTATTTT	CVSSQGQTTDTQYF
.	TRBV10-3	.	TRBJ2-3	TGTGCTATCACGGGAGGGGGCGGCCCAGATACGCGGTATTTT	CAITGGGGPDTRYF
.	TRBV2	TRBD1	TRBJ1-2	TGTGCCAGAAGCGAGCCCCGGGAGGGGGCTTATGGCTACACCTTC	CARSEPREGAYGYTF
few	TRBV3-1	.	TRBJ2-7	TGTGCCAGCAGCCAAGGTGTTGTCGAGCAGTACTTC	CASSQGVVEQYF
.	TRBV6-5	.	TRBJ2-5	TGTACCAGCAGTCAAACGGGATCTTGGGAGACCCAGTACTTC	CTSSQTGSWETQYF
many	TRBV7-8	TRBD2	TRBJ2-7	TGTGCCAGCCGAGCGGGAGCCCCAGGGGACGAGCAGTACTTC	CASRAGAPGDEQYF
.	TRBV6-2/TRBV6-3	.	TRBJ1-1	TGTGCTAGCAGTTCTCCGCCCTTACAGGGAGATAACGCTGAAGCTTTCTTT	CASSSPPLQGDNAEAFF
.	TRBV12-3/TRBV12-4	.	TRBJ2-7	TGTGCCAGGAGATCCACAGGCTACGAGCAGCACTTC	CARRSTGYEQHF
.	TRBV10-3	.	TRBJ1-1	TGTGACTCCAAAGGGGGACCGTTGAACACTGGAGCTTTCTTT	CDSKGGPLNTGAFF